The source of this TCR beta chain is a study of T cell changes during pregnancy in multiple sclerosis. V was shortened by 5 bases and J by 5 bases, with 24 bases between the two germline ends. The CDR3 spans 18 residues. Germline V gene data show CDR1 as SGHNT and CDR2 as YENEEA. This table comes from immunoSEQ multiplex PCR, and its TCRdb copy is limited to in-frame clones, with some not included. The table includes around 75,000 clones, around 90% detected once. The sequence derives from a female donor in good health, enrolled as a control in a pregnancy study. The chain uses TRBV11-3 and TRBJ2-2; maybe TRBD1 (5 bases). Sequencing used CD4+ T cells from peripheral blood mononuclear cells, obtained in the third trimester of pregnancy. CDR3 DNA: TGTGCCAGCAGCCTAGGTGTTAGGGGCCCTGCGGAAACCGGGGAGCTGTTTTTT. This gives the protein CASSLGVRGPAETGELFF.